The rows below give T cell receptor beta chains drawn from one sample of a study of blood T cell repertoires in COVID-19. This table comes from immunoSEQ multiplex PCR, and its TCRdb copy is limited to in-frame clones, with some not included. The table records some 73,000 clones, 80% to 85% of them present only once. Material: peripheral blood. Receptor source: a human donor in a cohort sampled during active COVID-19. Each CDR3 is given without its conserved first and last residue. Only part of the rows carry a size: once, few, many, or a class if the clone is expanded.

clone size	J gene	V gene	CDR3 protein
NA	TRBJ2-5	TRBV18	ASSPMRLVETQY
few	TRBJ2-5	TRBV4-1	ASSQDKMTGGMETQY
few	TRBJ1-6	TRBV3-1/TRBV3-2	ASSQMTGRGSPLH
NA	TRBJ2-2	TRBV24-1	ATSIPGSRELF
NA	TRBJ1-6	TRBV20-1	SASSVGAAYNSPLH
few	TRBJ2-1	TRBV6-6	ASRRGSSGGSSYNEQF
NA	TRBJ1-5	TRBV6-5	ASSHGGAQH
few	TRBJ1-6	TRBV7-9	ASSARVGGTGNSPLH
few	TRBJ1-1	TRBV7-9	ASSQEGVGTEAF
NA	TRBJ1-1	TRBV2	ASSYKINTEAF
NA	TRBJ1-2	TRBV2	ASGGTRGGTYGYT
NA	TRBJ2-1	TRBV9	ASSVGPLGGAGGRNEQF
NA	TRBJ1-1	TRBV12-3/TRBV12-4	ASSPRGHTEAF
NA	TRBJ2-7	TRBV4-1	ASSQAGQSYEQY
once	TRBJ2-3	TRBV27	ASSSFTSGGAGDTQY
few	TRBJ1-1	TRBV5-5	ASSLKGQTSAEAF
NA	TRBJ2-5	TRBV11-3	ASSLGGRGTQY
NA	TRBJ2-2	TRBV9	ASSVRGTLNTGELF
NA	TRBJ1-6	TRBV5-1	ASSLAGRGDSPLH
NA	TRBJ1-1	TRBV18	ASSPQRGGNTEAF
NA	TRBJ1-2	TRBV27	ASSLKEGGRFAGGYT
once	TRBJ1-2	TRBV10-3	AISEKSGSGYT
NA	TRBJ1-5	TRBV3-1/TRBV3-2	ASSQGGGRRHQPQH
once	TRBJ1-3	TRBV9	ASSSGEGPGNTIY
NA	TRBJ2-7	TRBV7-2	ASSLEGGWDYYEQY
NA	TRBJ1-5	TRBV5-6	ASSSSGDLQPQH
NA	TRBJ1-1	TRBV4-2	ASSQDGGMTEAF
NA	TRBJ2-2	TRBV5-5	ASSRGQGGRTGELF
NA	TRBJ1-5	TRBV12-5	ASRQASNQPQH
NA	TRBJ2-7	TRBV7-2	ASSLGGTGSLEQY
NA	TRBJ2-2	TRBV5-1	ASSLGRGQGATGELF
NA	TRBJ2-5	TRBV2	ASSGDTGGQETQY
NA	TRBJ2-1	TRBV11-2	ASSLTPRGYNEQF
NA	TRBJ1-4	TRBV4-1	ASKVTGDGGEKLF
NA	TRBJ2-1	TRBV5-4	ASSLGQGNEQF
few	TRBJ1-1	TRBV6-5	ASTESLNTEAF
NA	TRBJ2-5	TRBV3-1/TRBV3-2	ASSQDGVGRETQY
medium-sized	TRBJ2-7	TRBV9	ASSVVPGDLYEQY
NA	TRBJ2-7	TRBV5-6	ASSLGQAAYEQY
NA	TRBJ1-3	TRBV7-8	ASSSRGSFGNTIY
many	TRBJ2-6	TRBV5-1	ASSLQWSSGANVLT
NA	TRBJ1-5	TRBV4-1	ASSQDQGRGNQPQH
NA	TRBJ2-3	TRBV7-3	ASSFSGGSTDTQY
NA	TRBJ2-3	TRBV9	ASSSAAGRTDTQY
once	TRBJ2-5	TRBV11-2	ASSFVSGGVKQETQY
NA	TRBJ2-3	TRBV9	ASSVGPERDTQY
NA	TRBJ2-1	TRBV7-9	ASSEPRIDEQF
NA	TRBJ2-5	TRBV9	ASSGSGGAETQY
NA	TRBJ2-1	TRBV25-1	ASSVNLASEQF
NA	TRBJ2-4	TRBV19	ASSIEGSGGQNIQY
NA	TRBJ2-5	TRBV9	ASSAGAQETQY
NA	TRBJ2-5	TRBV7-9	ASSLDWGSPAQY
NA	TRBJ1-3	TRBV7-2	ASSLYTGGAGNTIY
NA	TRBJ2-3	TRBV7-9	ASSVTAGGPKVTQY